Each of the 31 T cell receptor beta chains below was sequenced from the same sample in a study of T cells in Graves' hyperthyroidism and ophthalmopathy. RNA transcripts yielded amplified TCR beta CDR3 regions. RT-PCR in the first round (using the HTBI primer set) targeted the TCR CDR3. TCRdb called the multiplex PCR reads again in MiXCR, with one record for every CDR3 protein. The sample lists over 500,000 distinct CDR3 sequences, 40% to 55% occurring once. The specimen was peripheral blood or thyroid tissue (not recorded which). Receptors originate from an adult woman with Graves' disease, either hyperthyroidism or ophthalmopathy (not recorded which).

This clonotype was seen repeatedly, ten times or more. The rearrangement joins TRBV10-2 to TRBJ1-2; weak D call: TRBD1 (5 bases). Germline-derived CDR1 and CDR2 are WSHSY and SAAADI. Trimming took 6 bases from V and 6 from J, leaving 17 bases between them. The CDR3 is 14 residues long. The CDR3 region has the DNA TGCGCCAGCAGCCCTTCCGGGGACCTTGATGGCTACACCTTC. Translation gives CASSPSGDLDGYTF.

This clonotype was counted a few times. This may stem from a read error, because a much larger clone lies one nucleotide away. The chain carries TRBV7-2 and TRBJ2-7, with 9 positions matching TRBD2. The CDR3 has 14 residues. CDR1 and CDR2 (germline): SGHTA, FQGNSA. This CDR3 is CASSLSWREGGQNF. As DNA, the CDR3 is TGTGCCAGCAGCTTGAGTTGGCGGGAGGGTGGGCAGAACTTC.

This rearrangement joins TRBV10-3 to TRBJ1-5; 9 nucleotides agree with TRBD1. CDR3 length: 15 amino acids. V shed 5 bases and J 5 bases; nucleotides not matched to a gene: 7. Germline CDR1 ENHRY, CDR2 SYGVKD. CDR3 sequence: CAISHGQGPYQPQHF. The CDR3 DNA reads as TGTGCCATCAGTCATGGACAGGGGCCCTATCAGCCCCAGCATTTT.

V is TRBV6-1 and J is TRBJ1-3, with TRBD1 matching 10 bases. The germline V gene encodes CDR1 MNHNS and CDR2 SASEGT. This CDR3 is 16 amino acids long. Unmatched junction bases numbered 10, after V lost 8 bases and J lost 3 bases. This CDR3 is CASGPGQGRRGNTIYF. Here the CDR3 DNA reads TGTGCCAGCGGACCGGGACAGGGGCGACGTGGAAACACCATATATTTT.

V usage is TRBV6-1 and J usage is TRBJ2-5; D may correspond to TRBD1 or TRBD2 (6 bases each). The CDR3 consists of 15 residues. Germline CDR1 is MNHNS and CDR2 is SASEGT. V gave up 10 bases and J gave up 4 bases, with 22 bases separating them. CDR3 coding DNA: TGTGCCACCGGAAAAGTCTTAGGGGGGCGAGAGACCCAGTACTTC. Amino acids: CATGKVLGGRETQYF.

The chain couples TRBV7-9 to TRBJ1-6; 9 nucleotides match TRBD1. CDR3 size: 16 residues. V lost 5 bases and J lost 7; bases outside the gene matches: 9. Germline V gene sequence: CDR1 SEHNR, CDR2 FQNEAQ (reference sequence). CDR3 DNA sequence: TGTGCCAGCAGCCCCGGGACAGGGAGAATCAATTCACCCCTCCACTTT. Amino acids: CASSPGTGRINSPLHF.

As for this clonotype: The junction departs from the called germline gene at one end, perhaps through a read error. The chain carries TRBV6-1 and TRBJ1-2; unclear D gene. From germline, CDR1 is MNHNS and CDR2 SASEGT. This CDR3 has 16 amino acids. Here the CDR3 DNA reads TGTGCCAGCAGCGAAGAGCTCAGTTCTCCGAACTATGGCTACACCTTC. Its protein is CASSEELSSPNYGYTF.

The CDR3 reads CAISEIAPENTEAFF. The CDR3 DNA is TGTGCCATCAGTGAGATAGCGCCAGAGAACACTGAAGCTTTCTTT. The chain is built from TRBV10-3 and TRBJ1-1; unclear D gene. Trimming removed 2 bases at V and 1 base at J, with 11 bases between. The CDR3 extends over 15 amino acids. The germline V gene has CDR1 ENHRY and CDR2 SYGVKD.

The table lists this clonotype with a few counts. V is TRBV29-1 and J is TRBJ2-7; tentatively, D is TRBD1 or TRBD2 (5 bases each). The germline CDR1 and CDR2 sequences are SQVTM and ANQGSEA. The CDR3 has 12 amino acids. Trimming cost V 4 bases and J 6 bases, with 13 bases left between them. CDR3 sequence reads: CSVVGAATEQYF. The CDR3 nucleotides read TGCAGCGTTGTCGGGGCCGCCACCGAGCAGTACTTC.

Remarks on this clonotype: One end of the junction varies from germline; a read error may be responsible. The chain recombines TRBV10-2 with TRBJ2-7, with D possibly matching TRBD2 (6 bases). Germline CDR1 and CDR2: WSHSY and SAAADI. This CDR3 contains 15 residues. CDR3: CASRGSGTGEYEQYF. The CDR3 bases are TGTGCCAGCAGAGGATCCGGGACGGGAGAATACGAGCAGTACTTC.

This clonotype was recorded once. The chain couples TRBV7-8 to TRBJ2-3; no clear D gene. Germline CDR1 is SGHVS and CDR2 is FQNEAQ. V lost 3 bases and J 1 base, leaving 11 bases between the germline ends. The CDR3 has 15 amino acids. CDR3 region: CASSLIGSRTDTQYF. As DNA, the CDR3 is TGTGCCAGCAGCTTGATTGGAAGTCGCACAGATACGCAGTATTTT.

This clonotype was counted ten times or more. One end of the junction is discordant with germline, which a read error may explain. The chain's CDR3 is CITKANGYTF. The CDR3, as DNA: TGTATAACAAAAGCAAATGGCTACACCTTC. The genes are TRBV20-1 and TRBJ1-2, with D unresolved. Per germline, CDR1 DFQATT and CDR2 SNEGSKA (reference sequence). The CDR3 is 10 residues long.

As regards this clonotype: It is likely a read error, because the conserved phenylalanine at the end of the CDR3 is missing. Because the CDR3's place on the DNA is in doubt, the DNA is left out and the CDR3 is given as listed by TCRdb. This chain links TRBV20-1 with TRBJ1-2; the D call of TRBD1 is as the table states it, not checked on the DNA. With termini counted, the CDR3 has 9 amino acids. Germline-derived CDR1 and CDR2 are DFQATT and SNEGSKA (reference sequence). CDR3: CSATAGLSY.

In this sample, this clonotype turned up many times. The rearrangement joins TRBV7-2 to TRBJ2-7; the match to TRBD1 covers 7 bases. After removal of 5 bases from V and 4 bases from J, the junction contained 8 bases not matched to a gene. Germline V gene lookup returns CDR1 SGHTA and CDR2 FQGNSA. The CDR3 is 14 amino acids. CDR3 sequence: CASSPQGSRYEQYF. Here the CDR3 DNA reads TGTGCCAGCAGCCCACAGGGGTCTAGGTACGAGCAGTACTTC.

The gene calls are TRBV5-1 and TRBJ2-7; D uncertain. The CDR3 is 11 amino acids. Germline CDR1 SGHRS, CDR2 YFSETQ. The V end lost 2 bases, the J end lost 5 bases, and 5 bases lay between the germline ends. The CDR3 sequence: CASSFRHEQYF. The CDR3 DNA follows: TGCGCCAGCAGCTTCCGACACGAGCAGTACTTC.

The chain combines TRBV7-6 with TRBJ1-1, with D possibly matching TRBD1 (5 bases). Germline V CDR1 and CDR2: SGHVS, FNYEAQ. The CDR3 contains 14 residues. V lost 6 bases to trimming and J lost 7 bases, with 18 bases between them. CDR3 sequence: CASSGAAATNEAFF. The DNA of the CDR3 is TGTGCCAGCAGTGGGGCAGCCGCAACTAATGAAGCTTTCTTT.

The V call is TRBV3-1, the J call TRBJ1-1; no clear D gene. CDR1 is LGHDT, CDR2 YNNKEL, per germline (reference sequence). V lost 4 bases, J lost 4 bases, and 10 bases lay in between. The CDR3 loop spans 13 amino acids. The CDR3 protein is CASSLGRSTEAFF. Here the CDR3 DNA reads TGTGCCAGCAGCCTCGGACGGAGCACTGAAGCTTTCTTT.

The J gene is TRBJ1-2, the V gene TRBV6-4, with a possible D match to TRBD1 (6 bases). The CDR3 spans 16 residues. Trimming took 2 bases from V and 6 from J, leaving 19 bases between them. Germline V gives CDR1 MRHNA, CDR2 SNTAGT. CDR3 in DNA: TGTGCCAGCAGTGACAGGGACACTTCCGGGGACGATGGCTACACCTTC. Its protein is CASSDRDTSGDDGYTF.

This chain connects TRBV18 to TRBJ1-2; TRBD1 is a possible D gene (6 bases). The CDR3 totals 14 residues. Trimming pared 5 bases from V and 7 bases from J, leaving 17 bases between. Germline V gene lookup returns CDR1 KGHSH and CDR2 LQKENI. CDR3 in amino acids: CASSASGQNSGYTF. The CDR3 DNA follows: TGTGCCAGCTCAGCATCGGGACAAAATAGTGGCTACACCTTC.

The chain combines TRBV6-6 with TRBJ1-5, with D perhaps matching TRBD1 (5 bases). The CDR3 runs to 15 residues. Between the trimmed V and J ends, which lost 4 bases and 3 bases, there was a span of 13 bases. The germline V gene has CDR1 MNHNY and CDR2 SVGAGI (reference sequence). The CDR3 sequence: CASSSMSGSNQPQHF. The CDR3 DNA is TGTGCCAGCAGTTCTATGTCAGGGTCCAATCAGCCCCAGCATTTT.

This clonotype occurred once. The V gene is TRBV20-1, the J gene TRBJ1-5; D unclear. The CDR3 contains 15 residues. Trimming pared 2 bases from V and 7 bases from J, leaving 18 bases between. Germline V gene sequence: CDR1 DFQATT, CDR2 SNEGSKA (reference sequence). This CDR3 is CSARRVSLEGQPQHF. CDR3 nucleotides: TGCAGTGCTAGAAGAGTAAGCTTGGAGGGCCAGCCCCAGCATTTT.

This clonotype was seen at least ten times. This chain connects TRBV2 to TRBJ1-2; 8 positions match TRBD1. Germline lookup yields CDR1 SNHLY and CDR2 FYNNEI. The V and J ends lost 6 bases and 4 bases, in that order; junction bases with no gene match: 4. This CDR3 is built from 13 residues. The DNA for the CDR3 is TGTGCCAGCAGGGGGGACAGGCTCTATGGCTACACCTTC. It encodes CASRGDRLYGYTF.

The chain is built from TRBV2 and TRBJ1-2; D is uncertain. The CDR3 length is 14 residues. V lost 5 bases, J lost 6 bases, and 16 bases lay in between. Germline lookup yields CDR1 SNHLY and CDR2 FYNNEI. In DNA, the CDR3 is TGTGCCAGCAGTCGTGGCAATCGGTACGATGGCTACACCTTC. It translates to CASSRGNRYDGYTF.

This clonotype appeared many times. The chain recombines TRBV5-1 with TRBJ2-5; no firm D call. CDR3 length: 14 residues. Trimming took 1 base from V and 3 from J, leaving 10 bases between them. Germline CDR1 reads SGHRS; CDR2 reads YFSETQ. CDR3 sequence (DNA): TGCGCCAGCAGCTTGCAACAGTCGGAAGAGACCCAGTACTTC. Translated: CASSLQQSEETQYF.

The chain is built from TRBV7-9 and TRBJ1-1; 10 bases agree with TRBD1. Germline V gene sequence: CDR1 SEHNR, CDR2 FQNEAQ (reference sequence). The CDR3 spans 16 residues. J lost 3 bases, V lost 5 bases, and 9 bases had no gene match. DNA for the CDR3: TGTGCCAGCAGCCCCCCTTCGGGACAGGGGCACACTGAAGCTTTCTTT. This sequence encodes CASSPPSGQGHTEAFF.

The sample holds many counts of this clonotype. The chain carries TRBV7-2 and TRBJ1-1, with TRBD1 matching over 7 bases. With 0 bases clipped from V and 4 bases from J, the junction kept 5 bases outside the gene matches. The CDR3 sequence is 15 residues long. Germline loops: CDR1 SGHTA, CDR2 FQGNSA. The CDR3 sequence is CASSLAGQLGTEAFF. The DNA of the CDR3 is TGTGCCAGCAGCTTAGCGGGACAGCTGGGCACTGAAGCTTTCTTT. Based on the CDR3 plus reference TRBV7-2 and TRBJ1-1, the full variable domain is GAGVSQSPSNKVTEKGKDVELRCDPISGHTALYWYRQSLGQGLEFLIYFQGNSAPDKSGLPSDRFSAERTGGSVSTLTIQRTQQEDSAVYLCASSLAGQLGTEAFFGQGTRLTVV.

The gene calls are TRBV5-4 and TRBJ2-6; possibly TRBD1 or TRBD2 for D (5 bases each). This CDR3 region has 10 residues. Germline loops: CDR1 SGHNT, CDR2 YYREEE (reference sequence). Trimming took off 3 bases at V and 17 bases at J, with 9 bases between the two ends. CDR3 sequence (DNA): TGTGCCAGCAGCTGGGGACCGATGACTTTC. It specifies CASSWGPMTF. The variable domain in full, completed from reference TRBV5-4 and TRBJ2-6, reads ETGVTQSPTHLIKTRGQQVTLRCSSQSGHNTVSWYQQALGQGPQFIFQYYREEENGRGNFPPRFSGLQFPNYSSELNVNALELDDSALYLCASSWGPMTFGAGSRLTVL.

This clonotype was seen at least ten times. V usage is TRBV9 and J usage is TRBJ2-7; 8 bases match TRBD2. Losses at the gene ends were 3 bases for V and 3 bases for J; bases not matched to a gene: 5. CDR1 is SGDLS and CDR2 is YYNGEE in the germline V gene. CDR3 length: 14 residues. CDR3 nucleotides: TGTGCCAGCAGCGATGGGACTAGTAACTACGAGCAGTACTTC. Its translation is CASSDGTSNYEQYF.

The chain links TRBV10-3 to TRBJ1-1, with unresolved D. CDR3 length equals 12 residues. V was cut by 8 bases and J by 5 bases, with 12 bases left in between. Looked up from germline, CDR1 is ENHRY and CDR2 is SYGVKD. The CDR3 region has the DNA TGTGCCATCTCAAGTGGAGATACTGAAGCTTTCTTT. Translating it yields CAISSGDTEAFF.

The chain has TRBV10-3 and TRBJ2-5; 8 bases map to TRBD2. The CDR3 has 16 residues. The trim removed 0 bases at V and 3 bases at J, leaving 6 bases unmatched. Germline-derived CDR1 and CDR2 are ENHRY and SYGVKD. As DNA, the CDR3 is TGTGCCATCAGTGAGTCCCAGCGGGAGTTGGAAGAGACCCAGTACTTC. Amino acid sequence: CAISESQRELEETQYF.

This clonotype has only a few counts. The rearrangement links TRBV7-9 to TRBJ1-2, with D tentatively TRBD1 (5 bases). CDR3 length: 14 residues. Germline values: CDR1 SEHNR, CDR2 FQNEAQ (reference sequence). Between the trimmed V and J ends, which lost 5 bases and 6 bases, there was a span of 16 bases. The CDR3 DNA reads as TGTGCCAGCAGCCGGAGGCGAGGGGACGATGGCTACACCTTC. Translated, it gives CASSRRRGDDGYTF. Full variable domain (outside the CDR3, taken from reference TRBV7-9 and TRBJ1-2): DTGVSQNPRHKITKRGQNVTFRCDPISEHNRLYWYRQTLGQGPEFLTYFQNEAQLEKSRLLSDRFSAERPKGSFSTLEIQRTEQGDSAMYLCASSRRRGDDGYTFGSGTRLTVV.